These 18 T cell receptor beta chains were sequenced from one sample in a study of shared clonotypes between healthy human individuals (dated by TCRdb to 2019 to 2021). The library was made by the immunoSEQ multiplex PCR assay. In its TCRdb copy, this immuneACCESS table keeps in-frame sequences only and misses some clones. Where compared with another copy, unresolved V genes explain less than half of these, and the others have no known cause. The sample data list over a million clones, and roughly 96% of these were observed just once. About 1% of the sample is held by the ten biggest clonotypes. Input material: naive CD4+ T cells sorted from blood. This sample's cell subset or site label indicates: CD45RA+ positively selected. Every receptor here comes from a man aged 25 to 45 in good health.

The rearrangement links TRBV30 to TRBJ2-2; TRBD2 agrees at 9 bases. The length of the CDR3 is 18 residues. Germline V CDR1 and CDR2: GTSNPN, SVGIG (reference sequence). V trimming: 3 bases; J trimming: 6 bases; junction bases outside the gene matches: 17. The CDR3 nucleotides are TGTGCCTGGAGCCCGGCGGGCCTCTTTGCGGGAGGGTCCGGGGAGCTGTTTTTT. Protein product: CAWSPAGLFAGGSGELFF. Drawing the rest from reference TRBV30 and TRBJ2-2, the complete variable domain is SQTIHQWPATLVQPVGSPLSLECTVEGTSNPNLYWYRQAAGRGLQLLFYSVGIGQISSEVPQNLSASRPQDRQFILSSKKLLLSDSGFYLCAWSPAGLFAGGSGELFFGEGSRLTVL.

The chain uses TRBV5-6 and TRBJ2-3, with 12 bases lining up with TRBD2. The CDR3 extends over 17 amino acids. Germline CDR1 and CDR2: SGHDT and YYEEEE. The V and J ends lost 1 base and 2 bases, in that order; junction bases with no gene match: 5. The CDR3 loop is CASSLRLAGGFTDTQYF. The DNA of the CDR3 is TGTGCCAGCAGCTTGCGGCTAGCGGGGGGGTTCACAGATACGCAGTATTTT.

This rearrangement joins TRBV6-4 to TRBJ2-2, with 8 bases that match TRBD2. Trimming took 3 bases from V and 2 from J; bases not matched to a gene: 8. The CDR3 length is 17 residues. Germline CDR1 MRHNA, CDR2 SNTAGT. The CDR3 sequence is CASSEFYGGANTGELFF. The CDR3 DNA sequence: TGTGCCAGCAGTGAATTTTACGGGGGGGCCAACACCGGGGAGCTGTTTTTT.

V gene TRBV7-8 combines with J gene TRBJ2-7; 9 positions match TRBD1. J lost 4 bases, V lost 5 bases, and 6 bases had no gene match. CDR3 length: 14 amino acids. In germline, CDR1 is SGHVS, CDR2 FQNEAQ. DNA of the CDR3: TGTGCCAGCAGCCCCACACAGGGGGCGTACGAGCAGTACTTC. It translates to CASSPTQGAYEQYF.

The J gene is TRBJ2-2, the V gene TRBV11-2; D uncertain. With 2 bases removed from V and 6 bases from J, the gap between germline ends came to 16 bases. Looked up from germline, CDR1 is SGHAT and CDR2 is FQNNGV. The CDR3 spans 16 residues. CDR3 nucleotides: TGTGCCAGCAGCTTAACGTTGAGTTGGATACCCGGGGAGCTGTTTTTT. Residues: CASSLTLSWIPGELFF.

The rearrangement joins TRBV12-5 to TRBJ2-1, with TRBD1 identical over 11 bases. CDR1 and CDR2 from the germline V gene are LGHNT and FRNRAP. Germline trimming cut 3 bases from V and 8 bases from J; bases unmatched to any gene: 6. CDR3 size: 15 residues. The CDR3 protein is CASGLGQGATDEQFF. DNA of the CDR3: TGTGCTAGTGGTTTAGGACAGGGGGCGACCGATGAGCAGTTCTTC.

The rearrangement uses TRBV5-5 and TRBJ2-2; possible D gene TRBD2, 5 bases. The germline V gene encodes CDR1 SGHKS and CDR2 YYEKEE (reference sequence). V lost 1 base, J lost 7 bases, and 8 bases lay in between. The CDR3 has 13 residues. CDR3 region: CASSLYGVGELFF. The DNA for the CDR3 is TGTGCCAGCAGCTTGTACGGGGTCGGGGAGCTGTTTTTT. Supplemented by reference TRBV5-5 and TRBJ2-2, the full variable domain reads DAGVTQSPTHLIKTRGQQVTLRCSPISGHKSVSWYQQVLGQGPQFIFQYYEKEERGRGNFPDRFSARQFPNYSSELNVNALLLGDSALYLCASSLYGVGELFFGEGSRLTVL.

V usage is TRBV11-3 and J usage is TRBJ2-1; D is perhaps TRBD2 (5 bases). Germline V gene sequence: CDR1 SGHNT, CDR2 YENEEA. Trimming left V 1 base short and J 7 bases short, with 11 bases between. The CDR3 spans 14 residues. The CDR3 sequence: CASSLAGGSNEQFF. CDR3 nucleotide sequence: TGTGCCAGCAGCTTAGCAGGAGGCAGTAATGAGCAGTTCTTC.

The chain joins TRBV4-2 to TRBJ2-6, with D tentatively TRBD1 (6 bases). The ends were cut back, 0 bases at V and 0 bases at J, with 18 bases in the middle. Germline CDR1 reads LGHNA; CDR2 reads YNFKEQ. This CDR3 spans 20 amino acids. CDR3 nucleotide sequence: TGTGCCAGCAGCCAAGATGGATTTTCAGGGGCCCTCTCTGGGGCCAACGTCCTGACTTTC. Its translation: CASSQDGFSGALSGANVLTF.

This sequence joins TRBV7-9 and TRBJ1-2, with D maybe TRBD1 (5 bases). The CDR3 is 15 residues long. V lost 5 bases, J lost 4 bases, and 17 bases lay in between. Germline V gene sequence: CDR1 SEHNR, CDR2 FQNEAQ (reference sequence). As DNA, the CDR3 is TGTGCCAGCAGCCCGAGGAGGGGCCTAAGCTATGGCTACACCTTC. This sequence encodes CASSPRRGLSYGYTF.

The chain employs TRBV7-9 and TRBJ2-3; 11 bases align to TRBD2. The germline CDR1 and CDR2 sequences are SEHNR and FQNEAQ (reference sequence). The CDR3 totals 18 residues. The J segment lost 3 bases and the V segment lost 3 bases, leaving 11 bases of the junction unmatched. CDR3 amino acids: CASSFSLAGGGATDTQYF. The CDR3 nucleotides are TGTGCCAGCAGCTTTTCGCTAGCGGGAGGCGGCGCGACAGATACGCAGTATTTT.

The chain combines TRBV4-3 with TRBJ2-2, with D perhaps matching TRBD1 (6 bases). With 1 base removed from V and 0 bases from J, the gap between germline ends came to 9 bases. The CDR3 length is 16 residues. Germline assignment: CDR1 LGHNA and CDR2 YSLEER. The CDR3 here is CASSQVRGTNTGELFF. The CDR3 nucleotides read TGCGCCAGCAGCCAAGTCAGGGGAACGAACACCGGGGAGCTGTTTTTT.

This rearrangement joins TRBV14 to TRBJ2-3; no definite D call. Germline values: CDR1 SGHDN, CDR2 FVKESK. The CDR3 spans 13 residues. Trimming took 0 bases from V and 3 from J, leaving 4 bases between them. DNA for the CDR3: TGTGCCAGCAGCCAAGAGAGGACAGATACGCAGTATTTT. Protein product: CASSQERTDTQYF.

The chain couples TRBV28 to TRBJ2-2, with D unclear. CDR1 is MDHEN and CDR2 is SYDVKM in the germline V gene. There are 13 residues in the CDR3. The ends were cut back, 1 base at V and 6 bases at J, with 6 bases in the middle. The chain's CDR3 is CASSLSSSGELFF. The CDR3 DNA is TGTGCCAGCAGTTTATCAAGTTCCGGGGAGCTGTTTTTT.

The chain uses TRBV9 and TRBJ2-1, with 12 bases aligning to TRBD2. The CDR3 has 15 residues. CDR1 SGDLS and CDR2 YYNGEE come from the germline V gene. V dropped 3 bases and J dropped 7; count of bases not matched to a gene: 5. CDR3 sequence (DNA): TGTGCCAGCAGCGAGACTAGCGGGAGTTGGAATGAGCAGTTCTTC. Its protein is CASSETSGSWNEQFF.

The chain recombines TRBV5-1 with TRBJ2-2, with 7 bases aligning to TRBD1. V shed 4 bases, J shed 4 bases, and the junction held 10 bases outside the gene matches. Looked up from germline, CDR1 is SGHRS and CDR2 is YFSETQ. CDR3 length equals 16 residues. CDR3 protein: CASSREDRSRTGELFF. DNA of the CDR3: TGCGCCAGCAGCCGAGAGGACAGGTCGCGCACCGGGGAGCTGTTTTTT.

V usage is TRBV6-5 and J usage is TRBJ2-7; D unresolved. Deletions cut 7 bases from V and 2 bases from J, with 15 bases between. CDR1 MNHEY and CDR2 SVGAGI come from the germline V gene. This CDR3 has 14 residues. In nucleotides, the CDR3 is TGTGCCAGCACCTTAGAACCCGACGCCTACGAGCAGTACTTC. Its translation: CASTLEPDAYEQYF.

J is TRBJ2-7 and V is TRBV30; 13 bases line up with TRBD2. V lost 3 bases, J lost 5 bases, and 10 bases stayed unmatched. This CDR3 has 16 residues. From germline, CDR1 is GTSNPN and CDR2 SVGIG (reference sequence). CDR3: CAWSPTRTSGRNEQYF. Written as DNA, the CDR3 is TGTGCCTGGAGCCCAACTCGGACTAGCGGGAGAAACGAGCAGTACTTC.